This T cell receptor (beta chain) was profiled in a study of CD4 T cells in relation to SARS-CoV-2 and coronaviruses. Across the study: After less than 11 days of antigen culture, PBMC TCR beta CDR3s were sequenced.

V lost 5 bases and J 13 bases, leaving 15 bases between the germline ends. This CDR3 is built from 12 residues. Germline V gene data show CDR1 as SGHTA and CDR2 as FQGNSA. Clones were sequenced by immunoSEQ multiplex PCR, and TCRdb holds only the in-frame ones, with some missing. Among 26,000 or so clones listed, roughly 76% were seen once. Before the COVID-19 pandemic, during about 2011-2019, CD4+ T cells were taken from unexposed donors. CD4+ T cells were isolated from the cells after around 11 days of culture. As cell numbers allowed, unexposed-donor CD4+ T cells faced SARS-CoV-2 S/N and four cold-coronavirus spikes. Half the medium was replaced with IL-2 medium on days 3 and 7. About this clone itself: Its target is not known.

This clonotype was sampled from a human donor in good health. The chain uses TRBV7-2 and TRBJ2-4; a possible D gene is TRBD2 (6 bases). Specimen: CD4+ T cells from PBMCs, cultured in vitro. The CDR3 loop is CASSGSLGRQYF. The CDR3 region has the DNA TGTGCCAGCAGCGGCTCCCTTGGGAGGCAGTACTTC.